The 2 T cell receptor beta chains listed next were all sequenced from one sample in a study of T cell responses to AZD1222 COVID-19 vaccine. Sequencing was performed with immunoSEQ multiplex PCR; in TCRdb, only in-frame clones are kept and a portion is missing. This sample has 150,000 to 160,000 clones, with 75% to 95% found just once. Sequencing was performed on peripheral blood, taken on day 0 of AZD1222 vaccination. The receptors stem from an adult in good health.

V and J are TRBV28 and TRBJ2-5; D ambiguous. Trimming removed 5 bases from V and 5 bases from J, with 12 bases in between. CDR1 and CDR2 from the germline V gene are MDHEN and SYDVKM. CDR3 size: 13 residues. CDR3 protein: CASSMRSRETQYF. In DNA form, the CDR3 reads TGTGCCAGCAGTATGAGGTCCAGGGAGACCCAGTACTTC.

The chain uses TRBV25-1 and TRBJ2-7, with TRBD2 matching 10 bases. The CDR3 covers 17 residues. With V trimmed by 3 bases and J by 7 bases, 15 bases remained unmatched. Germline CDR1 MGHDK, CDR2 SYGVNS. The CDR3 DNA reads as TGTGCCAGCAGTGATCCTACTAGCGGGACGTTGAGTAGGGAGCAGTACTTC. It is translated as CASSDPTSGTLSREQYF.